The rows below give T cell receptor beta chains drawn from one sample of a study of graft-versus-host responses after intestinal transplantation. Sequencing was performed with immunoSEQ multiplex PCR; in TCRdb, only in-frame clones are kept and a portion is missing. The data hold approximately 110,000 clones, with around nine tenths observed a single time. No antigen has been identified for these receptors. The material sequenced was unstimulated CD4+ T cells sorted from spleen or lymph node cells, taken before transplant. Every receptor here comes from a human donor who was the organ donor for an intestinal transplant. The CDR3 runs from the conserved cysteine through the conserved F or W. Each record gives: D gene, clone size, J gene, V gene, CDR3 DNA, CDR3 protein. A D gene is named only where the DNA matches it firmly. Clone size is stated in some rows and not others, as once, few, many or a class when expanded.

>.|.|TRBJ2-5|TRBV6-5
TGTGCCAGCAGTTACTCGCCGGCGGCGGAGACCCAGTACTTC
CASSYSPAAETQYF
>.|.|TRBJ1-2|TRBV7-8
TGTGCCAGCAGCTTAGATCCAGTTACCTATGGCTACACCTTC
CASSLDPVTYGYTF
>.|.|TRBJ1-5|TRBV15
TGTGCCACCAGCAGATCTGAGGGGATTTTACGTCAGCCCCAGCATTTT
CATSRSEGILRQPQHF
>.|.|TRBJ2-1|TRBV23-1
TGCGCCAGCACCCAAACCAGGGGCCGTCCCTCCTACAATGAGCAGTTCTTC
CASTQTRGRPSYNEQFF
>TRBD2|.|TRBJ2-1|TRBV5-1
TGCGCCAGCAGCGTGACTAGCGGGAGTGTCAATGAGCAGTTCTTC
CASSVTSGSVNEQFF
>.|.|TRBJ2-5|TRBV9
TGTGCCAGCAGCGTAGGGGGGAAAGAGACCCAGTACTTC
CASSVGGKETQYF
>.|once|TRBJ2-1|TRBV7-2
TGTGCCAGCAGCTTATTTGCGGCGGACATCCGCTCCTACAATGAGCAGTTCTTC
CASSLFAADIRSYNEQFF
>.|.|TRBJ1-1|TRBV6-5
TGTGCCAGCAGTCGGGCGGGGGCAGCTTTCTTT
CASSRAGAAFF
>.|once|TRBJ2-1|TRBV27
TGTGCCAGCAGTTCCCAGAAACAGGGCCATACCTACAATGAGCAGTTCTTC
CASSSQKQGHTYNEQFF
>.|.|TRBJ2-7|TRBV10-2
TGCGCCAGCAGTGAGTCGCTAGGGCCCTCCTACGAGCAGTACTTC
CASSESLGPSYEQYF
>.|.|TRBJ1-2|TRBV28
TGTGCCAGCAGTTTGGAGACAGCCTATGGCTACACCTTC
CASSLETAYGYTF
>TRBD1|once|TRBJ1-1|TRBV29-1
TGCAGCGTTAAGACAGGGGTTGAAGCTTTCTTT
CSVKTGVEAFF
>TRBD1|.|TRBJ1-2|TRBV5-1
TGCGCCAGCAGGCCCTGGACAGGGAACTATGGCTACACCTTC
CASRPWTGNYGYTF
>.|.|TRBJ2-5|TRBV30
TGTGCCTGGAGTCCTGGGAGCGGCGACCAAGAGACCCAGTACTTC
CAWSPGSGDQETQYF
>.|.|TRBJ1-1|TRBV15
TGTGCCACCAGCGGCCCTCTACAGGTACCGGGCACTGAAGCTTTCTTT
CATSGPLQVPGTEAFF
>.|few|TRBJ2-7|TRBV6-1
TGTGCCAGCAGTGTTGACAGGACCTACGAGCAGTACTTC
CASSVDRTYEQYF